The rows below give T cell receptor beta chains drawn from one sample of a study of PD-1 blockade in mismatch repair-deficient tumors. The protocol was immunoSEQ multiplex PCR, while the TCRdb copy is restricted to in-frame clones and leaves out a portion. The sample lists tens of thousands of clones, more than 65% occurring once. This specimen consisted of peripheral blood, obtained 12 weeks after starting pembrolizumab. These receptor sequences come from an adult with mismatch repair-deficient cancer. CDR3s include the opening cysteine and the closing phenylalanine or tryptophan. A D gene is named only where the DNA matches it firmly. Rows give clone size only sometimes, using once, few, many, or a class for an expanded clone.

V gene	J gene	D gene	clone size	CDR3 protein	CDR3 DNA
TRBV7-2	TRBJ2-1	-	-	CASSRPPGNNEQFF	TGTGCCAGCAGCCGCCCCCCGGGTAACAATGAGCAGTTCTTC
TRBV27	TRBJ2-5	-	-	CASSGGLGRLGETQYF	TGTGCCAGCAGCGGGGGGCTCGGGAGGTTAGGGGAGACCCAGTACTTC
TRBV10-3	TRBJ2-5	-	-	CAISESTSRGTQYF	TGTGCCATCAGTGAGTCGACTTCAAGAGGGACCCAGTACTTC
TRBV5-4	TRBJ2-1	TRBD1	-	CASSLARQGVYEQFF	TGTGCCAGCAGCTTGGCGAGGCAGGGGGTTTATGAGCAGTTCTTC
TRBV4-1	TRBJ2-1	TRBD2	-	CASSQDMALARGSEQFF	TGCGCCAGCAGCCAAGATATGGCATTAGCGCGGGGGTCTGAGCAGTTCTTC
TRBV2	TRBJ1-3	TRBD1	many	CASSQQGAGGNTIYF	TGTGCCAGCAGCCAACAGGGGGCCGGTGGAAACACCATATATTTT
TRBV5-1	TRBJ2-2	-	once	CASSLEGGRTGELFF	TGCGCCAGCAGCTTGGAAGGGGGACGCACCGGGGAGCTGTTTTTT
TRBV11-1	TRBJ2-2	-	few	CASSLAGKGRGTGELFF	TGTGCCAGCAGCTTAGCCGGGAAGGGCAGGGGCACCGGGGAGCTGTTTTTT
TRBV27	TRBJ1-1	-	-	CASRRLLRDTEAFF	TGTGCCAGCAGGAGACTCCTCAGGGACACTGAAGCTTTCTTT
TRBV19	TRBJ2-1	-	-	CASSLMRGDEQFF	TGTGCCAGTAGCCTGATGAGAGGCGATGAGCAGTTCTTC
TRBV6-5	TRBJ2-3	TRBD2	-	CASSRTSENTDTQYF	TGTGCCAGCAGCCGAACTAGCGAGAACACAGATACGCAGTATTTT
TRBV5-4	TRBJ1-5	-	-	CASSLGGSNQPQHF	TGTGCCAGCAGCTTGGGGGGTAGCAATCAGCCCCAGCATTTT
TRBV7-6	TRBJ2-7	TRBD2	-	CASSEKVAGAIYEQYF	TGTGCCAGCAGCGAAAAGGTAGCGGGAGCGATTTACGAGCAGTACTTC
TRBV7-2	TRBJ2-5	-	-	CASSPPGAAGETQYF	TGTGCCAGCAGCCCTCCAGGAGCAGCAGGAGAGACCCAGTACTTC
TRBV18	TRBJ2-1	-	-	CASSPPAAGTYNEQFF	TGTGCCAGCTCACCCCCCGCGGCCGGAACCTACAATGAGCAGTTCTTC
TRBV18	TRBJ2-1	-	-	CASSPNVNEQFF	TGTGCCAGCTCACCAAACGTCAATGAGCAGTTCTTC
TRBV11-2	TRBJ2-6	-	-	CASSLDSGYGANVLTF	TGTGCCAGCAGCTTAGATTCAGGATATGGGGCCAACGTCCTGACTTTC
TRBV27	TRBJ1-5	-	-	CASSATQGSYQPQHF	TGTGCCAGCAGCGCTACACAGGGATCCTATCAGCCCCAGCATTTT
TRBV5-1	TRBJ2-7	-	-	CASRPAGREDEQYF	TGCGCCAGCCGGCCGGCCGGGCGCGAAGACGAGCAGTACTTC
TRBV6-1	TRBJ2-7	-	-	CASSENEDPSFYEQYF	TGTGCCAGCAGTGAAAACGAAGATCCCTCTTTCTACGAGCAGTACTTC
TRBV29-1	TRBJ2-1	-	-	CSVDTYNEQFF	TGCAGCGTTGATACATACAATGAGCAGTTCTTC
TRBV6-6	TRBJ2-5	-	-	CASSYFGETQYF	TGTGCCAGCAGTTACTTCGGAGAGACCCAGTACTTC
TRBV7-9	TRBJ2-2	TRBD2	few	CASSLGLAGRAAGELFF	TGTGCCAGCAGCTTGGGACTAGCCGGGAGGGCCGCCGGGGAGCTGTTTTTT
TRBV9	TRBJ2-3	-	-	CASSAPVGNTQYF	TGTGCCAGCAGCGCCCCTGTAGGGAACACGCAGTATTTT
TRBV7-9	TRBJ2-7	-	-	CASSWSGHPSYEQYF	TGTGCCAGCAGTTGGAGCGGGCACCCCTCCTACGAGCAGTACTTC
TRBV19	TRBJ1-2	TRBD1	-	CASTSGQAGYTF	TGTGCCAGTACCTCTGGACAGGCTGGCTACACCTTC
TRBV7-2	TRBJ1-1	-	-	CASSSQNTEAFF	TGTGCCAGCAGCTCCCAGAACACTGAAGCTTTCTTT
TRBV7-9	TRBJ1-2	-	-	CASSLGGDPYGYTF	TGTGCCAGCAGCTTAGGTGGGGACCCCTACGGCTACACCTTC
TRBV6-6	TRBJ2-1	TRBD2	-	CASSYSLAEGEQFF	TGTGCCAGCAGTTACTCACTAGCGGAGGGTGAGCAGTTCTTC
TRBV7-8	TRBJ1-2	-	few	CASSLAPTGYGYTF	TGTGCCAGCAGCTTAGCCCCCACAGGGTATGGCTACACCTTC
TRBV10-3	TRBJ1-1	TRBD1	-	CAITRDRGGTEAFF	TGTGCCATCACCCGGGACAGGGGGGGCACTGAAGCTTTCTTT
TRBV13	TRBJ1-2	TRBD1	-	CASSFRQGLDYGYTF	TGTGCCAGCAGCTTCCGACAGGGCCTAGACTATGGCTACACCTTC
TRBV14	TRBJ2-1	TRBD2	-	CASSQEGLSYNEQFF	TGTGCCAGCAGCCAAGAGGGACTATCCTACAATGAGCAGTTCTTC